Below, 15 T cell receptor beta chains from the same sample are listed, as sequenced in a study of cytomegalovirus exposure and HLA in healthy donors. Method: immunoSEQ multiplex PCR; TCRdb's copy keeps in-frame clones and lacks some. The sample consists of about 98,000 clones, around 88% of them appearing once. Sequencing input: PBMCs. The receptors were sampled from a woman aged 25-40 years in good health and CMV-seronegative.

This chain links TRBV5-1 with TRBJ2-5, with D possibly being TRBD1 (7 bases). The V gene lost 2 bases and the J gene lost 2 bases, with 13 bases spanning the gap. Germline V CDR1 and CDR2: SGHRS, YFSETQ. The CDR3 totals 15 residues. The CDR3 sequence: CASSFAGQTQETQYF. CDR3 coding DNA: TGCGCCAGCAGCTTTGCGGGACAGACTCAAGAGACCCAGTACTTC.

The sample holds one count of this clone. The chain couples TRBV9 to TRBJ1-4; possibly TRBD1 for D (5 bases). Germline lookup yields CDR1 SGDLS and CDR2 YYNGEE. Trimming removed 3 bases at V and 12 bases at J, with 15 bases between. The CDR3 sequence is 13 residues long. CDR3 sequence reads: CASSGRGHVELFF. The CDR3 coding sequence is TGTGCCAGCAGCGGAAGGGGTCACGTGGAACTGTTTTTT.

The chain recombines TRBV5-4 with TRBJ1-6; D not certain. CDR1 is SGHNT, CDR2 YYREEE, per germline (reference sequence). The CDR3 loop spans 13 amino acids. Trimming shortened V by 2 bases and J by 7 bases, and 7 bases separated the two germline ends. CDR3 bases: TGTGCCAGCAGCTTATTCGGGAATTCACCCCTCCACTTT. Translated, it gives CASSLFGNSPLHF.

This clone was detected ten times or more. This chain connects TRBV10-1 to TRBJ1-5; 8 bases match TRBD1. V shed 4 bases, J shed 7 bases, and the junction held 6 bases outside the gene matches. The CDR3 runs to 14 residues. In germline, CDR1 is WNHNN, CDR2 SYGVQD (reference sequence). The CDR3 DNA sequence: TGCGCCAGCAGTGCCACAGGGGGAGGGCAGCCCCAGCATTTT. Translating gives CASSATGGGQPQHF.

This rearrangement joins TRBV28 to TRBJ2-7, with 8 nucleotides matching TRBD1. CDR1 MDHEN and CDR2 SYDVKM come from the germline V gene. The length of the CDR3 is 14 residues. With V trimmed by 7 bases and J by 3 bases, 8 bases remained unmatched. In nucleotides, the CDR3 is TGTGCCAGCATCTCGGCAGGGGGCGACTACGAGCAGTACTTC. The encoded protein is CASISAGGDYEQYF.

This clone showed up just a few times. V gene TRBV2 combines with J gene TRBJ1-1; no definite D call. V was cut by 6 bases and J by 4 bases, with 3 bases left in between. From germline, CDR1 is SNHLY and CDR2 FYNNEI. The CDR3 length is 10 residues. The CDR3 DNA reads TGTGCCAGCAGCGTCACTGAAGCTTTCTTT. It translates to CASSVTEAFF.

The J gene is TRBJ2-3, the V gene TRBV9; tentatively, D is TRBD1 (6 bases). V shed 4 bases and J shed 2 bases, with 14 bases lying between them. The CDR3 is made up of 15 amino acids. CDR1 and CDR2 from the germline V gene are SGDLS and YYNGEE. The CDR3 spells CASSYGQLNTDTQYF. Written as DNA, the CDR3 is TGTGCCAGCAGCTATGGACAGCTTAACACAGATACGCAGTATTTT.

CDR3 loop: CASMTGGMNTEAFF. DNA for the CDR3: TGCGCCAGCATGACAGGGGGTATGAACACTGAAGCTTTCTTT. V usage is TRBV5-1 and J usage is TRBJ1-1, with 9 bases matching TRBD1. The CDR3 is 14 residues long. Unmatched junction bases numbered 3, after V lost 6 bases and J lost 0 bases. Germline CDR1 and CDR2: SGHRS and YFSETQ. Full variable domain (outside the CDR3, taken from reference TRBV5-1 and TRBJ1-1): KAGVTQTPRYLIKTRGQQVTLSCSPISGHRSVSWYQQTPGQGLQFLFEYFSETQRNKGNFPGRFSGRQFSNSRSEMNVSTLELGDSALYLCASMTGGMNTEAFFGQGTRLTVV.

The rearrangement links TRBV5-6 to TRBJ1-5; no clear D. Trimming took off 0 bases at V and 2 bases at J, with 9 bases between the two ends. The CDR3 sequence is 15 residues long. CDR1 and CDR2 from the germline V gene are SGHDT and YYEEEE. The CDR3 region has the DNA TGTGCCAGCAGCTTGGGATCCTCAGGCAATCAGCCCCAGCATTTT. Translating gives CASSLGSSGNQPQHF.

The chain employs TRBV19 and TRBJ2-2; a possible D gene is TRBD2 (5 bases). The CDR3 runs 13 residues. Germline CDR1 LNHDA, CDR2 SQIVND (reference sequence). V was clipped by 4 bases and J by 4 bases, with 7 bases between them. CDR3 sequence: CASSTRGTGELFF. The CDR3 nucleotides read TGTGCCAGTAGTACCCGGGGCACCGGGGAGCTGTTTTTT. The full variable domain, its missing parts supplied by reference TRBV19 and TRBJ2-2, is DGGITQSPKYLFRKEGQNVTLSCEQNLNHDAMYWYRQDPGQGLRLIYYSQIVNDFQKGDIAEGYSVSREKKESFPLTVTSAQKNPTAFYLCASSTRGTGELFFGEGSRLTVL.

The chain combines TRBV7-2 with TRBJ2-1, with a possible D match to TRBD2 (5 bases). The CDR3 is made up of 13 amino acids. Trimming shortened V by 5 bases and J by 7 bases, and 12 bases separated the two germline ends. The germline V gene encodes CDR1 SGHTA and CDR2 FQGNSA. The CDR3 region is CASSKGSGNEQFF. CDR3 DNA: TGTGCCAGCAGCAAAGGCTCGGGAAATGAGCAGTTCTTC.

This chain joins TRBV28 and TRBJ1-4; D might be TRBD1 (5 bases). The V gene's germline CDR1 is MDHEN and CDR2 SYDVKM. CDR3 length: 15 residues. V dropped 2 bases and J dropped 0 bases, with 7 bases sitting between them. CDR3 protein: CASSLETATNEKLFF. CDR3 nucleotides: TGTGCCAGCAGTTTAGAGACAGCAACTAATGAAAAACTGTTTTTT. Supplemented by reference TRBV28 and TRBJ1-4, the full variable domain reads DVKVTQSSRYLVKRTGEKVFLECVQDMDHENMFWYRQDPGLGLRLIYFSYDVKMKEKGDIPEGYSVSREKKERFSLILESASTNQTSMYLCASSLETATNEKLFFGSGTQLSVL.

The rearrangement joins TRBV7-3 to TRBJ2-2, with D tentatively TRBD2 (5 bases). Germline values: CDR1 SGHTA, CDR2 FQGTGA. This CDR3 has 14 amino acids. V was shortened by 5 bases and J by 8 bases, with 15 bases between the two germline ends. CDR3 region: CASSPNGGVGELFF. The CDR3 DNA reads TGTGCCAGCAGCCCTAATGGAGGCGTAGGGGAGCTGTTTTTT. The full variable domain, its missing parts supplied by reference TRBV7-3 and TRBJ2-2, is GAGVSQTPSNKVTEKGKYVELRCDPISGHTALYWYRQSLGQGPEFLIYFQGTGAADDSGLPNDRFFAVRPEGSVSTLKIQRTERGDSAVYLCASSPNGGVGELFFGEGSRLTVL.

The chain combines TRBV25-1 with TRBJ2-7; D might be TRBD2 (7 bases). Per germline, CDR1 MGHDK and CDR2 SYGVNS. The CDR3 is 16 amino acids. With 4 bases removed from V and 3 bases from J, the gap between germline ends came to 19 bases. The CDR3: CASSGRGAALLYEQYF. CDR3 nucleotides: TGTGCCAGCAGTGGCCGGGGGGCAGCCCTTCTCTACGAGCAGTACTTC.

V and J are TRBV9 and TRBJ2-7, with D perhaps TRBD2 (5 bases). The V end lost 0 bases, the J end lost 3 bases, and 13 bases lay between the germline ends. CDR1 SGDLS and CDR2 YYNGEE come from the germline V gene. This CDR3 contains 15 residues. CDR3 DNA: TGTGCCAGCAGCGTAGGCCGGGGTTGGGGCTACGAGCAGTACTTC. Its translation: CASSVGRGWGYEQYF. The whole variable domain, filled in from reference TRBV9 and TRBJ2-7, reads DSGVTQTPKHLITATGQRVTLRCSPRSGDLSVYWYQQSLDQGLQFLIQYYNGEERAKGNILERFSAQQFPDLHSELNLSSLELGDSALYFCASSVGRGWGYEQYFGPGTRLTVT.